This T cell receptor beta chain was profiled in a study of blood T cell repertoires in COVID-19. Across the whole study: The United States, Italy and Spain supplied acute and convalescent COVID-19 samples. T cells, B-cell-depleted T cells, or PBMCs supplied cDNA or gDNA.

Trimming cost V 6 bases and J 5 bases, with 11 bases left between them. CDR1 MNHEY and CDR2 SMNVEV come from the germline V gene (reference sequence). The CDR3 extends over 14 amino acids. In the study's own analysis: Reference gene primer amplification yielded estimated nucleated cell counts. Libraries were prepared by immunoSEQ multiplex PCR; TCRdb keeps only in-frame clonotypes and omits some of them. Clone size and the V and J calls come from that table; the DNA yielded D and trimming. The table records 150,000 or so clones, 80% to 90% of them present only once. The clonotype originates from a man aged 18 to 35 with COVID-19, enrolled during active disease. The rearrangement joins TRBV27 to TRBJ1-6; possibly TRBD1 for D (5 bases). Sequenced: peripheral blood. The CDR3 here is CASSWRGDNSPLHF. CDR3 in DNA: TGTGCCAGCAGCTGGCGGGGGGATAATTCACCCCTCCACTTT.